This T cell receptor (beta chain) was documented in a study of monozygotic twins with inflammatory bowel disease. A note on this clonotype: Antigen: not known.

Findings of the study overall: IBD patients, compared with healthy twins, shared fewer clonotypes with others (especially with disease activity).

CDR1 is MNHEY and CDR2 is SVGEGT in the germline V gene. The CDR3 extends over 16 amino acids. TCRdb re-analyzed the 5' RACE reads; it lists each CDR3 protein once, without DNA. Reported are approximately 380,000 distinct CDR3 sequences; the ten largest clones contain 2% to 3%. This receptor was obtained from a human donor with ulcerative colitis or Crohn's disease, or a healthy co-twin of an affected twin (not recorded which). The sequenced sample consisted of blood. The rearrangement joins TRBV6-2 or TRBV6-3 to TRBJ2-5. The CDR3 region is CASSYYSGNIQETQYF.